These 10 T cell receptor beta chains share one sample of origin, sequenced in a study of T cell responses to AZD1222 COVID-19 vaccine. TCRdb keeps only in-frame clones here, not all; method: immunoSEQ multiplex PCR. The sample has over 85,000 clones, about 85% seen once. Sequenced material: peripheral blood, taken on day 0 of AZD1222 vaccination. Receptor source: an adult in good health.

The genes are TRBV7-9 and TRBJ2-2; D uncertain. V was shortened by 8 bases and J by 2 bases, with 12 bases between the two germline ends. The CDR3 has 14 amino acids. CDR1 and CDR2 (germline): SEHNR, FQNEAQ (reference sequence). The CDR3 DNA reads TGTGCCAGCGTAGGGAATCCAAACACCGGGGAGCTGTTTTTT. Its protein is CASVGNPNTGELFF.

The gene calls are TRBV28 and TRBJ1-5; 10 nucleotides match TRBD1. The CDR3 totals 15 residues. Trimming took 5 bases from V and 6 from J; bases not matched to a gene: 7. Germline CDR1 reads MDHEN; CDR2 reads SYDVKM. The CDR3 sequence: CASSTRQGAGQPQHF. In DNA form, the CDR3 reads TGTGCCAGCAGTACCCGACAGGGGGCTGGTCAGCCCCAGCATTTT.

The chain couples TRBV7-2 to TRBJ2-6; D is undetermined. V lost 5 bases, J lost 0 bases, and 8 bases lay in between. Germline CDR1 and CDR2: SGHTA and FQGNSA. This CDR3 has 15 amino acids. The CDR3 loop is CASSLQLSGANVLTF. The CDR3 bases are TGTGCCAGCAGCCTACAGCTCTCTGGGGCCAACGTCCTGACTTTC.

The chain is built from TRBV5-4 and TRBJ2-5; D tentatively reads TRBD1 or TRBD2 (5 bases each). Germline V gene lookup returns CDR1 SGHNT and CDR2 YYREEE (reference sequence). The CDR3 is 14 residues long. V lost 1 base, J lost 5 bases, and 12 bases lay in between. The CDR3 DNA sequence: TGTGCCAGCAGCTTGCGTGGGGACGGGGAGACCCAGTACTTC. Translated: CASSLRGDGETQYF.

The chain links TRBV5-6 to TRBJ2-3; 9 bases align to TRBD1. With V trimmed by 4 bases and J by 1 base, 7 bases remained unmatched. Germline-derived CDR1 and CDR2 are SGHDT and YYEEEE. The CDR3 is 16 residues long. CDR3 sequence: CASSRTGGAGTDTQYF. The CDR3 DNA reads TGTGCCAGCAGCAGAACAGGGGGCGCGGGCACAGATACGCAGTATTTT.

V usage is TRBV19 and J usage is TRBJ1-5; TRBD1 might be the D (6 bases). The CDR3 sequence is 17 residues long. Trimming removed 3 bases at V and 3 bases at J, with 18 bases between. CDR1 and CDR2 from the germline V gene are LNHDA and SQIVND (reference sequence). In DNA, the CDR3 is TGTGCCAGTAGTATTTACGGGGCAGGGGAGGACAATCAGCCCCAGCATTTT. Amino acids: CASSIYGAGEDNQPQHF.

As DNA, the CDR3 is TGTGCCTGGAGTGTAAGGCAGCAGAATTCACCCCTCCACTTT. Its protein product is CAWSVRQQNSPLHF. The chain links TRBV30 to TRBJ1-6; D ambiguous. Trimming pared 0 bases from V and 7 bases from J, leaving 10 bases between. The CDR3 is 14 residues long. Germline values: CDR1 GTSNPN, CDR2 SVGIG (reference sequence).

As for this clone: Other DNA sequences in the same sample also yield this CDR3. The chain links TRBV12-3 or TRBV12-4 to TRBJ1-5, with a weak D call TRBD1 (6 bases). V lost 5 bases to trimming and J lost 4 bases, with 9 bases between them. The CDR3 contains 13 residues. In nucleotides, the CDR3 is TGTGCCAGCAGTAGGACAGAGAATCAGCCCCAGCATTTT. Translating it yields CASSRTENQPQHF.

This chain joins TRBV5-1 and TRBJ2-5; 8 bases are shared with TRBD2. J was trimmed by 2 bases and V by 5 bases; bases with no gene match: 5. Germline CDR1 is SGHRS and CDR2 is YFSETQ. The CDR3 spans 14 residues. CDR3 in DNA: TGCGCCAGCAGGGAGCTAGCGGGTCAAGAGACCCAGTACTTC. Residues: CASRELAGQETQYF. Together with reference TRBV5-1 and TRBJ2-5, the CDR3 gives the full variable domain: KAGVTQTPRYLIKTRGQQVTLSCSPISGHRSVSWYQQTPGQGLQFLFEYFSETQRNKGNFPGRFSGRQFSNSRSEMNVSTLELGDSALYLCASRELAGQETQYFGPGTRLLVL.

The rearrangement uses TRBV18 and TRBJ2-1, with D maybe TRBD1 (6 bases). The CDR3 covers 14 residues. From germline, CDR1 is KGHSH and CDR2 LQKENI. V lost 3 bases to trimming and J lost 3 bases, with 9 bases between them. The CDR3 DNA sequence: TGTGCCAGCTCACCGATGGACAGCTACAATGAGCAGTTCTTC. Translation: CASSPMDSYNEQFF. Drawing the rest from reference TRBV18 and TRBJ2-1, the complete variable domain is NAGVMQNPRHLVRRRGQEARLRCSPMKGHSHVYWYRQLPEEGLKFMVYLQKENIIDESGMPKERFSAEFPKEGPSILRIQQVVRGDSAAYFCASSPMDSYNEQFFGPGTRLTVL.